The rows below give T cell receptor beta chains drawn from one sample of a study of control samples from healthy donors and cancer patients. Method: immunoSEQ multiplex PCR; TCRdb's copy keeps in-frame clones and lacks some. The sample lists 100,000 to 150,000 clones, roughly 92% occurring once. The sample taken for sequencing was PBMCs. The receptors here all came from a man at least 80 years old with head and neck cancer. Each CDR3 is given with its conserved first and last residue. Fields, in order: V gene, D gene, J gene, clone size, CDR3 protein, CDR3 DNA. A D gene is named only where the DNA matches it firmly. The size field is filled for only some rows; it gives once, few, many or a size class.

TRBV6-5,.,TRBJ2-7,.,CASSPFRQTYEQYF,TGTGCCAGCAGTCCCTTTAGACAGACCTACGAGCAGTACTTC
TRBV19,.,TRBJ1-5,few,CASSIGRAGQPQHF,TGTGCCAGTAGTATCGGACGAGCGGGTCAGCCCCAGCATTTT
TRBV29-1,.,TRBJ1-2,.,CSVLDSNYGYTF,TGCAGCGTTCTGGACAGTAACTATGGCTACACCTTC
TRBV19,.,TRBJ1-3,once,CASSIGSFGDTIYF,TGTGCCAGTAGTATAGGATCCTTCGGGGACACCATATATTTT
TRBV5-6,TRBD2,TRBJ2-2,.,CASSPPGGPDGELFF,TGTGCCAGCAGCCCCCCGGGGGGGCCGGACGGGGAGCTGTTTTTT
TRBV5-6,TRBD2,TRBJ2-3,.,CASSFLISGSGDTQYF,TGTGCCAGCAGCTTCCTAATTAGCGGGTCAGGAGATACGCAGTATTTT
TRBV12-5,TRBD1,TRBJ1-1,.,CASGPLDRPNTEAFF,TGTGCTAGTGGCCCCCTGGACAGGCCGAACACTGAAGCTTTCTTT
TRBV5-1,.,TRBJ2-3,.,CASSFSGAPSITDTQYF,TGCGCCAGCAGCTTCTCAGGGGCGCCGTCCATCACAGATACGCAGTATTTT
TRBV5-1,TRBD2,TRBJ2-5,once,CASSLNLAGGKETQYF,TGCGCCAGCAGCTTGAATCTAGCGGGGGGTAAGGAGACCCAGTACTTC
TRBV9,TRBD2,TRBJ2-5,.,CASSVALAGQETQYF,TGTGCCAGCAGCGTAGCGCTAGCGGGGCAAGAGACCCAGTACTTC
TRBV5-6,.,TRBJ1-5,.,CASSAGTTNQPQHF,TGTGCCAGCAGCGCCGGGACCACCAATCAGCCCCAGCATTTT
TRBV30,.,TRBJ1-4,once,CAWTGRANEKLFF,TGTGCCTGGACAGGGCGTGCTAATGAAAAACTGTTTTTT
TRBV30,.,TRBJ1-2,.,CAWIKGTWVDYGYTF,TGTGCCTGGATTAAGGGCACGTGGGTCGACTATGGCTACACCTTC
TRBV6-5,.,TRBJ1-4,.,CASSQSGRGNEKLFF,TGTGCCAGCAGTCAATCAGGGCGAGGTAATGAAAAACTGTTTTTT
TRBV19,.,TRBJ2-1,.,CASSIGLLSYNEQFF,TGTGCCAGTAGTATAGGACTCCTGTCCTACAATGAGCAGTTCTTC
TRBV20-1,TRBD2,TRBJ2-1,.,CSASGGGRLALVVNEQFF,TGCAGTGCTAGTGGTGGGGGGAGACTAGCCCTTGTCGTTAATGAGCAGTTCTTC
TRBV24-1,.,TRBJ1-2,.,CATPVSYGYTF,TGTGCCACCCCAGTAAGCTATGGCTACACCTTC
TRBV12-3/TRBV12-4,.,TRBJ1-3,.,CASSWGHTIYF,TGTGCCAGCAGCTGGGGACACACCATATATTTT
TRBV28,.,TRBJ2-2,.,CASSTRDRPNTGELFF,TGTGCCAGCAGTACCCGAGACCGACCGAACACCGGGGAGCTGTTTTTT
TRBV7-9,TRBD1,TRBJ2-7,.,CASSLVTGGLYEQYF,TGTGCCAGCAGCTTAGTAACAGGGGGCCTCTACGAGCAGTACTTC
TRBV19,.,TRBJ2-1,once,CASTRTPSYNEQFF,TGTGCCAGTACGAGGACTCCTTCCTACAATGAGCAGTTCTTC
TRBV9,.,TRBJ2-5,.,CASSGGAYQETQYF,TGTGCCAGCAGCGGAGGGGCCTACCAAGAGACCCAGTACTTC
TRBV19,TRBD1,TRBJ1-1,.,CASRPDRGGLTEAFF,TGTGCCAGTAGACCGGACAGGGGCGGGCTCACTGAAGCTTTCTTT
TRBV12-5,.,TRBJ2-2,.,CASGLAPDRNTGELFF,TGTGCTAGTGGTTTGGCCCCCGACAGAAACACCGGGGAGCTGTTTTTT
TRBV27,.,TRBJ2-1,.,CASSYREPLRDGNEQFF,TGTGCCAGCAGTTATCGGGAACCGCTTAGGGACGGCAATGAGCAGTTCTTC
TRBV5-6,.,TRBJ1-1,.,CASSTYRNTEAFF,TGTGCCAGCAGCACCTACAGGAACACTGAAGCTTTCTTT
TRBV6-5,.,TRBJ1-2,.,CASSYGPGGDGYTF,TGTGCCAGCAGTTATGGTCCGGGCGGGGATGGCTACACCTTC
TRBV27,TRBD1,TRBJ2-1,.,CASSLTGGNEQFF,TGTGCCAGCAGTTTAACAGGGGGAAATGAGCAGTTCTTC
TRBV2,.,TRBJ2-5,.,CASTKGPNYETQYF,TGTGCCAGCACTAAGGGTCCTAACTACGAGACCCAGTACTTC
TRBV7-7,.,TRBJ2-5,.,CASTQRAYEGETQYF,TGTGCCAGCACCCAACGGGCCTACGAGGGGGAGACCCAGTACTTC
TRBV3-1/TRBV3-2,.,TRBJ1-3,.,CASSQDSRFGNTIYF,TGTGCCAGCAGCCAAGATAGCAGATTTGGAAACACCATATATTTT
TRBV19,.,TRBJ1-1,.,CASSIKAGTEAFF,TGTGCCAGTAGTATCAAGGCAGGCACTGAAGCTTTCTTT
TRBV12-5,.,TRBJ1-3,.,CASGRSGYGNTIYF,TGTGCTAGTGGTCGATCGGGATATGGAAACACCATATATTTT
TRBV30,.,TRBJ1-2,.,CAWSVRSSAASNYGYTF,TGTGCCTGGAGTGTACGATCGTCCGCAGCGAGTAACTATGGCTACACCTTC
TRBV7-2,.,TRBJ1-1,.,CASSLARQGYAFF,TGTGCCAGCAGCTTAGCGAGGCAGGGGTACGCTTTCTTT